Listed here are 16 T cell receptor beta chains from one sample, sequenced in a study of shared clonotypes between healthy human individuals. TCRdb keeps only in-frame clones here, not all; method: immunoSEQ multiplex PCR. The table lists over 400,000 clones, approximately 95% of them singletons. The sample taken for sequencing was naive CD4+ T cells sorted from blood. Subset in this sample: CD45RA+ positively selected. The origin of the receptors is a woman younger than 45 in good health.

The rearrangement joins TRBV11-2 to TRBJ2-2; TRBD2 might be the D (5 bases). This CDR3 has 17 residues. Trimming shortened V by 5 bases and J by 6 bases, and 22 bases separated the two germline ends. Germline assignment: CDR1 SGHAT and CDR2 FQNNGV. This chain's CDR3 is CASSGESAVSFSGELFF. DNA for the CDR3: TGTGCCAGCAGCGGGGAGTCGGCTGTTTCATTTTCCGGGGAGCTGTTTTTT.

The rearrangement links TRBV9 to TRBJ1-1, with 9 bases matching TRBD1. This CDR3 has 15 amino acids. Germline V lookup: CDR1 SGDLS, CDR2 YYNGEE. V shed 1 base and J 4 bases; nucleotides not matched to a gene: 5. This CDR3 is CASSVIGQGRTEAFF. Here the CDR3 DNA reads TGTGCCAGCAGCGTAATCGGACAGGGGCGCACTGAAGCTTTCTTT.

The chain uses TRBV7-8 and TRBJ1-2; D remains ambiguous. V gave up 5 bases and J gave up 2 bases, with 15 bases separating them. CDR3 size: 15 residues. The V gene's germline CDR1 is SGHVS and CDR2 FQNEAQ. CDR3 nucleotide sequence: TGTGCCAGCAGCCCACTTCCCGACGGAAACTATGGCTACACCTTC. As protein: CASSPLPDGNYGYTF.

The CDR3 DNA reads as TGTGCCACCAGCAGAGTTGGACAGGAAGGGCAGCCCCAGCATTTT. As protein: CATSRVGQEGQPQHF. The chain is built from TRBV15 and TRBJ1-5, with 7 positions matching TRBD1. V shed 1 base, J shed 7 bases, and the junction held 7 bases outside the gene matches. This CDR3 comprises 15 residues. Germline V gene sequence: CDR1 LNHNV, CDR2 YYDKDF (reference sequence).

The chain has TRBV5-4 and TRBJ2-7, with 7 bases matching TRBD1. Germline CDR1 reads SGHNT; CDR2 reads YYREEE (reference sequence). V was clipped by 4 bases and J by 0 bases; unmatched bases: 10. The CDR3 is made up of 16 amino acids. The CDR3 DNA is TGTGCCAGCAGCCGCGACATCGGGACAGACTCCTACGAGCAGTACTTC. Translating gives CASSRDIGTDSYEQYF.

This chain uses TRBV19 with TRBJ2-1; TRBD2 agrees at 8 bases. V was clipped by 0 bases and J by 5 bases; unmatched bases: 6. The CDR3 extends over 16 amino acids. The germline gives CDR1 LNHDA, CDR2 SQIVND (reference sequence). CDR3 sequence (DNA): TGTGCCAGTAGTATAGACACCGGGACTAGTAACAATGAGCAGTTCTTC. This encodes CASSIDTGTSNNEQFF.

This rearrangement joins TRBV28 to TRBJ2-7; 8 bases map to TRBD2. The CDR3 sequence is 15 residues long. Losses at the gene ends were 6 bases for V and 2 bases for J; bases not matched to a gene: 9. Germline V lookup: CDR1 MDHEN, CDR2 SYDVKM. CDR3 protein: CASSIPGTRTYEQYF. The CDR3 region has the DNA TGTGCCAGCAGCATCCCCGGGACTAGAACCTACGAGCAGTACTTC.

The chain employs TRBV18 and TRBJ2-7; D possibly corresponds to TRBD2 (6 bases). In germline, CDR1 is KGHSH, CDR2 LQKENI. CDR3 length equals 16 residues. Trimming left V 0 bases short and J 3 bases short, with 15 bases between. CDR3 residues: CASSPPSSGGYYEQYF. DNA for the CDR3: TGTGCCAGCTCACCACCAAGCTCAGGAGGGTACTACGAGCAGTACTTC.

CDR3 protein: CASNNRPQGETQYF. CDR3 in DNA: TGTGCCAGCAACAACCGACCGCAAGGGGAGACCCAGTACTTC. The rearrangement joins TRBV7-2 to TRBJ2-5, with D unresolved. The length of the CDR3 is 14 residues. Germline V gene sequence: CDR1 SGHTA, CDR2 FQGNSA. Trimming pared 7 bases from V and 5 bases from J, leaving 17 bases between.

The chain's CDR3 is CASSPLPWELSGNEQFF. CDR3 in DNA: TGTGCCAGCTCACCCCTACCCTGGGAACTCAGCGGCAATGAGCAGTTCTTC. The chain joins TRBV18 to TRBJ2-1, with D tentatively TRBD2 (5 bases). V was trimmed by 3 bases and J by 6 bases, leaving 21 bases between them. CDR3 size: 17 residues. CDR1 KGHSH and CDR2 LQKENI come from the germline V gene.

The DNA for the CDR3 is TGTGCCAGCAGCGCCGGACAGGGGCTCTCCTACGAGCAGTACTTC. Amino acid sequence: CASSAGQGLSYEQYF. V gene TRBV5-4 combines with J gene TRBJ2-7, with 9 positions matching TRBD1. The CDR3 covers 15 residues. V lost 4 bases, J lost 0 bases, and 5 bases stayed unmatched. The germline gives CDR1 SGHNT, CDR2 YYREEE (reference sequence).

V gene TRBV28 combines with J gene TRBJ2-4, with D possibly matching TRBD2 (6 bases). V gave up 4 bases and J gave up 1 base, with 14 bases separating them. This CDR3 is built from 16 residues. The germline V gene encodes CDR1 MDHEN and CDR2 SYDVKM. The CDR3 is CASSSPGRRAKNIQYF. CDR3 DNA: TGTGCCAGCAGTTCCCCGGGGAGGCGGGCCAAAAACATTCAGTACTTC.

V usage is TRBV30 and J usage is TRBJ1-2; 8 nucleotides align to TRBD1. CDR3 length: 12 amino acids. The ends lost 3 bases at V and 6 bases at J; junction bases unmatched: 3. Per germline, CDR1 GTSNPN and CDR2 SVGIG (reference sequence). The DNA for the CDR3 is TGTGCCTGGAGCGGACAGGGAAATGGCTACACCTTC. This encodes CAWSGQGNGYTF.

The rearrangement links TRBV7-6 to TRBJ2-2; no clear D. Germline assignment: CDR1 SGHVS and CDR2 FNYEAQ. The V and J ends lost 2 bases and 0 bases respectively, with 4 bases between them. The CDR3 spans 14 residues. CDR3 amino acids: CASSLRANTGELFF. In DNA form, the CDR3 reads TGTGCCAGCAGCTTACGCGCGAACACCGGGGAGCTGTTTTTT.

This chain uses TRBV2 with TRBJ1-4; 7 positions match TRBD1. Trimming took 6 bases from V and 5 from J; bases not matched to a gene: 9. From germline, CDR1 is SNHLY and CDR2 FYNNEI. The length of the CDR3 is 15 residues. CDR3 in DNA: TGTGCCAGCAGACCGACCGGGACAGTGAATGAAAAACTGTTTTTT. This translates into CASRPTGTVNEKLFF.

The chain links TRBV9 to TRBJ2-3; D not certain. Germline values: CDR1 SGDLS, CDR2 YYNGEE. CDR3 length: 15 amino acids. Trimming removed 0 bases at V and 0 bases at J, with 8 bases between. The CDR3 sequence is CASSVGQISTDTQYF. CDR3 DNA sequence: TGTGCCAGCAGCGTAGGTCAGATCAGCACAGATACGCAGTATTTT.